This record concerns one TCR beta chain sequence. What it binds is not known. The record originates from a study of shared clonotypes between healthy human individuals. Trimming took 5 bases from V and 4 from J, leaving 12 bases between them. Germline values: CDR1 LNHNV, CDR2 YYDKDF (reference sequence). This CDR3 region has 14 residues. Using immunoSEQ multiplex PCR, the repertoire was profiled, and TCRdb retains in-frame clones only, with some absent. The table shows about 1.5 million clones, with approximately 97% occurring only once. Broader study findings: Since donors were few, the genetic and exposure-history diversity represented was limited. Among the subsets, naive ones generally showed larger estimated richness than memory ones. All-four-donor shared clonotypes had higher generation probabilities than non-shared clonotypes did.

The sequence came from a man younger than 40 in good health. The sample taken for sequencing was naive CD4+ T cells sorted from blood. This sample's subset: CD45RA+ positively selected. This chain uses TRBV15 with TRBJ1-5; weak D call: TRBD1 (5 bases). This chain's CDR3 is CATSGRVWNQPQHF. For the CDR3, the DNA is TGTGCCACCAGCGGCAGGGTTTGGAATCAGCCCCAGCATTTT.